This T cell receptor (beta chain) is drawn from a study of Tregs in tolerant kidney transplant recipients. Study conclusions and caveats: Findings come from small patient numbers and require larger validation.

The method was immunoSEQ multiplex PCR; TCRdb's version includes in-frame clones alone and lacks a portion of them. Here the sample spans approximately 260,000 clones, 65% to 85% being singletons. Worth noting for this clone: The antigen is undetermined.

The CDR3 consists of 16 residues. The V gene lost 1 base and the J gene lost 3 bases, with 13 bases spanning the gap. CDR1 is SGHAT, CDR2 FQNNGV, per germline. CD4+CD25+CD127- Tregs, CD4+CD25- non-Tregs, CD4 and CD8 cells were sorted. The chain has TRBV11-2 and TRBJ2-1; D may be TRBD2 (6 bases). The TCR was taken from a human donor in good health. The sample taken for sequencing was CD4+ T cells from blood. The CDR3 sequence: CASSLGPSASYNEQFF. The CDR3 DNA is TGTGCCAGCAGCTTAGGTCCTAGCGCGAGCTACAATGAGCAGTTCTTC.